This TCR beta chain was sequenced during a study of somatic mutations in cytotoxic T cells in rheumatoid arthritis. Study-level points and caveats: Clonality of CD8+ cells rose with age in rheumatoid arthritis patients but not healthy controls.

Method: immunoSEQ multiplex PCR; TCRdb's copy keeps in-frame clones and lacks some. The sample lists some 20,000 clones; 73% were seen once. Isolation of the CD4+ and CD8+ populations was accomplished via positive magnetic bead selection, with purity assessed by flow cytometry. Germline-derived CDR1 and CDR2 are SEHNR and FQNEAQ (reference sequence). This CDR3 is 16 amino acids long. V was trimmed by 2 bases and J by 0 bases, leaving 10 bases between them. About this clone itself: The antigen remains undetermined.

The sequenced sample consisted of CD8+ T cells sorted from blood. The chain employs TRBV7-9 and TRBJ2-2, with D perhaps matching TRBD1 (5 bases). This receptor was taken from an older woman in good health. The CDR3: CASSLPQGTNTGELFF. CDR3 bases: TGTGCCAGCAGCTTACCCCAGGGAACGAACACCGGGGAGCTGTTTTTT.